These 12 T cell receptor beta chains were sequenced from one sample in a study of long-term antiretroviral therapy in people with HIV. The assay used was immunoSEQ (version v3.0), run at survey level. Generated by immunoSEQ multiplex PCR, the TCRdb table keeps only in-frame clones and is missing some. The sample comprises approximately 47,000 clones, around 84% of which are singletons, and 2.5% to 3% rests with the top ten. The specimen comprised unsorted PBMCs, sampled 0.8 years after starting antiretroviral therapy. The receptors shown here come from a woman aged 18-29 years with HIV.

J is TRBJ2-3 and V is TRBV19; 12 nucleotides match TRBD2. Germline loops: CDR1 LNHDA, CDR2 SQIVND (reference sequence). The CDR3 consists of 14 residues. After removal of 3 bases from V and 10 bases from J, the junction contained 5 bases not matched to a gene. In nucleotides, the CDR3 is TGTGCCAGTAGTATGACTAGCGGGAGAGCGGCGCAGTATTTT. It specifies CASSMTSGRAAQYF.

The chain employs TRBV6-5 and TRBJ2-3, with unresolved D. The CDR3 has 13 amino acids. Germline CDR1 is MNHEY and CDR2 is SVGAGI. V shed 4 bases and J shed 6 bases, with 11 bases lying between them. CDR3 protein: CASSSGTKDTQYF. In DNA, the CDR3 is TGTGCCAGCAGTTCCGGCACGAAGGATACGCAGTATTTT.

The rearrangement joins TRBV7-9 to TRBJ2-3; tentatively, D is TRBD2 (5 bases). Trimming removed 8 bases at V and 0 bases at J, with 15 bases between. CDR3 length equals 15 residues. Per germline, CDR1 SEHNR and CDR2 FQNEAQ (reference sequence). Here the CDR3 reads CASSQDGGSTDTQYF. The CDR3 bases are TGTGCCAGCTCCCAGGACGGAGGAAGCACAGATACGCAGTATTTT. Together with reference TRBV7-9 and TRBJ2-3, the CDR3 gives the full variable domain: DTGVSQNPRHKITKRGQNVTFRCDPISEHNRLYWYRQTLGQGPEFLTYFQNEAQLEKSRLLSDRFSAERPKGSFSTLEIQRTEQGDSAMYLCASSQDGGSTDTQYFGPGTRLTVL.

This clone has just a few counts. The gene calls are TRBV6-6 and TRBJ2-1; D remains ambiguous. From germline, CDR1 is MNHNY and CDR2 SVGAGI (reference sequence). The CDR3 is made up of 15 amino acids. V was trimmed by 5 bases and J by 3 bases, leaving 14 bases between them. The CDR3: CASSKGPPGYNEQFF. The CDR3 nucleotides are TGTGCCAGCAGTAAAGGACCCCCGGGCTACAATGAGCAGTTCTTC.

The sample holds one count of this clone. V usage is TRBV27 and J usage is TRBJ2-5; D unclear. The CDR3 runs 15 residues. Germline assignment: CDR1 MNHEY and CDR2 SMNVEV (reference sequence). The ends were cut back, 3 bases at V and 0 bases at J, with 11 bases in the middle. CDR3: CASSFLGLDQETQYF. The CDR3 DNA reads TGTGCCAGCAGTTTCCTCGGGCTAGACCAAGAGACCCAGTACTTC.

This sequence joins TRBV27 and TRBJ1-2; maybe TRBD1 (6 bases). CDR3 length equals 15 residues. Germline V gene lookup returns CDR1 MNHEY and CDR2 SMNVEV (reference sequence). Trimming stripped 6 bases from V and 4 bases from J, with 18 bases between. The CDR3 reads CASRPPGEVRYGYTF. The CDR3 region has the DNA TGTGCCAGCAGACCACCAGGGGAGGTCCGCTATGGCTACACCTTC.

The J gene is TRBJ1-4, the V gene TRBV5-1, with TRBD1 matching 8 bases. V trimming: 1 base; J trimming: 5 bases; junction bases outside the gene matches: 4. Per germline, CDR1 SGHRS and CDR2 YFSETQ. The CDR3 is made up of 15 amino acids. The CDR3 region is CASSLRQGKNEKLFF. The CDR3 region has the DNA TGCGCCAGCAGCTTGCGACAGGGGAAAAATGAAAAACTGTTTTTT.

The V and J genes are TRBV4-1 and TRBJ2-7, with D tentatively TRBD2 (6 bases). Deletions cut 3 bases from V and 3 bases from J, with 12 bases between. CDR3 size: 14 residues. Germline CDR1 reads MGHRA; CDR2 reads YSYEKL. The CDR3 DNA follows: TGCGCCAGCAGCCACACAGGAGGGGACTACGAGCAGTACTTC. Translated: CASSHTGGDYEQYF.

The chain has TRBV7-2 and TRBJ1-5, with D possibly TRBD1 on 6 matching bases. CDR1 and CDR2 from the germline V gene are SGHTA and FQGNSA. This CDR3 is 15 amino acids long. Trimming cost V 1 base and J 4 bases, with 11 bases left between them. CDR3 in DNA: TGTGCCAGCAGCTTAGTGACAGGAGATAATCAGCCCCAGCATTTT. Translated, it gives CASSLVTGDNQPQHF. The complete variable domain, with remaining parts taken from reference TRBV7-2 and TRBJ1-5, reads GAGVSQSPSNKVTEKGKDVELRCDPISGHTALYWYRQSLGQGLEFLIYFQGNSAPDKSGLPSDRFSAERTGGSVSTLTIQRTQQEDSAVYLCASSLVTGDNQPQHFGDGTRLSIL.

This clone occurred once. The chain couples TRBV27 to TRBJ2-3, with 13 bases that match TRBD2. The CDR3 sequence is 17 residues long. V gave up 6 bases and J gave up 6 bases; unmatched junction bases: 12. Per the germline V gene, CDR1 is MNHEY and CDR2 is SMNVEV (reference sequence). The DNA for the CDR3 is TGTGCCAGCAGACCCGGGACTAGCGGGGTTATCGGGGATACGCAGTATTTT. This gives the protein CASRPGTSGVIGDTQYF.

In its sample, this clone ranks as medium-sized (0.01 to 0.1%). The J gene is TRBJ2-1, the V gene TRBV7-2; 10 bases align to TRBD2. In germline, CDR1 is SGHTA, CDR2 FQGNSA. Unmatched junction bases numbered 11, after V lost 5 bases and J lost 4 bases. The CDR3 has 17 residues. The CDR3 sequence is CASSPGLAYPEYNEQFF. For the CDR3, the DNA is TGTGCCAGCAGCCCGGGACTAGCGTATCCTGAGTACAATGAGCAGTTCTTC. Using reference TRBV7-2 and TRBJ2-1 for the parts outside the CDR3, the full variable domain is GAGVSQSPSNKVTEKGKDVELRCDPISGHTALYWYRQSLGQGLEFLIYFQGNSAPDKSGLPSDRFSAERTGGSVSTLTIQRTQQEDSAVYLCASSPGLAYPEYNEQFFGPGTRLTVL.

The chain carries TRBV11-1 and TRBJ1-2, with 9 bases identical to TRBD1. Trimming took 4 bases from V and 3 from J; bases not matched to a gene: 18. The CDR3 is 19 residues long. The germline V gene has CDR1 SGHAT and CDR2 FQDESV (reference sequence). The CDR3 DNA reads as TGTGCCAGCAGCTCGCGCCAGCGAGGACAGGGGATAAGGGACTATGGCTACACCTTC. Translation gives CASSSRQRGQGIRDYGYTF.